What follows are 23 T cell receptor beta chains derived from one specimen sequenced in a study of blood T cells in healthy people across ages. A J-beta primer mix and a sample-barcoded 5' primer were used in a second PCR of roughly 6 to 11 cycles. TCRdb itself ran the 5' RACE reads through MiXCR, one entry per CDR3 protein. The sample shows around 800,000 distinct CDR3 sequences, less than 70% of them seen only once. Material for sequencing was blood. The receptor set was obtained from a man aged 80 or over in good health.

The rearrangement joins TRBV5-1 to TRBJ1-2; D not certain. V shed 2 bases and J shed 2 bases, with 10 bases lying between them. Germline-derived CDR1 and CDR2 are SGHRS and YFSETQ. This CDR3 region has 14 residues. Written as DNA, the CDR3 is TGCGCCAGCAGCTTACAAAGGGAAAACTATGGCTACACCTTC. Translating it yields CASSLQRENYGYTF.

This clonotype was detected only a few times. The rearrangement links TRBV12-3 or TRBV12-4 to TRBJ2-2, with TRBD2 identical over 12 bases. This CDR3 comprises 19 residues. The ends lost 6 bases at V and 2 bases at J; junction bases unmatched: 13. The CDR3 coding sequence is TGTGCCAGCAGCCCCGGGACTAGCGGGTCACGACTTAACACCGGGGAGCTGTTTTTT. It yields the protein CASSPGTSGSRLNTGELFF.

The V and J genes are TRBV5-1 and TRBJ2-5; 9 nucleotides agree with TRBD1. V shed 4 bases and J 11 bases; nucleotides not matched to a gene: 12. Germline V gene lookup returns CDR1 SGHRS and CDR2 YFSETQ. The CDR3 totals 14 residues. In DNA, the CDR3 is TGCGCCAGCAGCGTGGTACAGGGGGCTAATGAGCAGTACTTC. This sequence encodes CASSVVQGANEQYF.

The table lists this clonotype with a few counts. The CDR3 DNA reads as TGTGCCAGCAGCCCCCCCGTGAGCGGGAGGAACCAAGAGACCCAGTACTTC. This sequence encodes CASSPPVSGRNQETQYF. V and J are TRBV3-1 and TRBJ2-5; 9 bases match TRBD2. The CDR3 sequence is 17 residues long. V shed 4 bases and J 0 bases; nucleotides not matched to a gene: 9. Germline loops: CDR1 LGHDT, CDR2 YNNKEL (reference sequence).

J is TRBJ2-5 and V is TRBV7-2; possibly TRBD1 or TRBD2 for D (5 bases each). V dropped 3 bases and J dropped 4 bases, with 18 bases sitting between them. The CDR3 loop spans 16 amino acids. Germline V gene lookup returns CDR1 SGHTA and CDR2 FQGNSA. The CDR3 is CASSLNWDGSRETQYF. The CDR3 DNA is TGTGCCAGCAGCTTGAACTGGGACGGGTCGCGAGAGACCCAGTACTTC. Looking up the rest from reference TRBV7-2 and TRBJ2-5 gives the full variable domain: GAGVSQSPSNKVTEKGKDVELRCDPISGHTALYWYRQSLGQGLEFLIYFQGNSAPDKSGLPSDRFSAERTGGSVSTLTIQRTQQEDSAVYLCASSLNWDGSRETQYFGPGTRLLVL.

The V call is TRBV7-8, the J call TRBJ2-3, with a tentative D call TRBD2 (6 bases). The V and J ends lost 5 bases and 14 bases respectively, with 29 bases between them. The CDR3 is made up of 16 amino acids. Germline loops: CDR1 SGHVS, CDR2 FQNEAQ. CDR3 region: CASSPRWERAHRYAYF. The CDR3, as DNA: TGTGCCAGCAGCCCCCGCTGGGAGCGGGCTCACAGATACGCGTATTTT.

This clonotype was seen only a few times. The chain's CDR3 is CASSLGGQWGETQYF. The CDR3 DNA sequence: TGTGCCAGCAGTTTAGGGGGACAGTGGGGAGAGACCCAGTACTTC. The V call is TRBV12-3 or TRBV12-4, the J call TRBJ2-5; 7 nucleotides align to TRBD1. CDR3 length equals 15 residues. V lost 1 base, J lost 4 bases, and 6 bases stayed unmatched.

The genes are TRBV11-1 and TRBJ2-5; 9 bases align to TRBD1. Per germline, CDR1 SGHAT and CDR2 FQDESV (reference sequence). V was clipped by 2 bases and J by 7 bases; unmatched bases: 5. This CDR3 has 14 residues. The CDR3 nucleotides are TGTGCCAGCAGCTTACGACAGGGGGATGGGACCCAGTACTTC. As protein: CASSLRQGDGTQYF.

The gene calls are TRBV28 and TRBJ2-1, with 10 bases matching TRBD2. The germline gives CDR1 MDHEN, CDR2 SYDVKM. CDR3 length: 17 amino acids. The J segment lost 4 bases and the V segment lost 4 bases, leaving 10 bases of the junction unmatched. The CDR3 DNA follows: TGTGCCAGCAGTTCTTTCGGACTAGCGGACCAATACAATGAGCAGTTCTTC. Amino acid sequence: CASSSFGLADQYNEQFF.

The V call is TRBV27, the J call TRBJ2-7; D is possibly TRBD1 or TRBD2 (5 bases each). CDR1 MNHEY and CDR2 SMNVEV come from the germline V gene (reference sequence). This CDR3 has 15 residues. V was cut by 6 bases and J by 2 bases, with 17 bases left in between. CDR3 nucleotides: TGTGCCAGCAGGACCGAATGGGGGATCCCCTACGAGCAGTACTTC. This sequence encodes CASRTEWGIPYEQYF.

The chain links TRBV7-2 to TRBJ2-3; maybe TRBD1 (6 bases). Germline V gene lookup returns CDR1 SGHTA and CDR2 FQGNSA. This CDR3 comprises 13 residues. V lost 1 base and J 14 bases, leaving 16 bases between the germline ends. DNA of the CDR3: TGTGCCAGCAGCTTAGGGGGTCCCTTGGGGGCGTATTTT. Protein: CASSLGGPLGAYF.

This clonotype turned up a few times. The rearrangement joins TRBV7-8 to TRBJ1-6, with D possibly matching TRBD1 (6 bases). V was shortened by 1 base and J by 8 bases, with 12 bases between the two germline ends. This CDR3 comprises 15 residues. CDR1 and CDR2 from the germline V gene are SGHVS and FQNEAQ. CDR3 in DNA: TGTGCCAGCAGCTTAGGGCAGGGGCGTCATTCACCCCTCCACTTT. Encoded protein: CASSLGQGRHSPLHF.

The gene calls are TRBV11-2 and TRBJ2-1; D uncertain. The DNA end is more similar to TRBJ2-7, so the J call may be wrong. The CDR3 runs 15 residues. Germline values: CDR1 SGHAT, CDR2 FQNNGV. CDR3 protein: CASSHELSSYNEQYF. CDR3 DNA sequence: TGTGCCAGCAGCCATGAACTCAGCTCCTACAATGAGCAGTACTTC.

This rearrangement joins TRBV9 to TRBJ2-1; D could derive from TRBD1 or TRBD2 (5 bases each). Trimming shortened V by 3 bases and J by 6 bases, and 13 bases separated the two germline ends. Germline V gene lookup returns CDR1 SGDLS and CDR2 YYNGEE. The CDR3 sequence is 14 residues long. The CDR3 DNA sequence: TGTGCCAGCAGCGCTAAAGGGGAGCTCAATGAGCAGTTCTTC. This translates into CASSAKGELNEQFF.

The V gene is TRBV28, the J gene TRBJ1-5; 7 nucleotides line up with TRBD1. J gave up 3 bases and V 0 bases, and 2 bases lay outside the gene matches. From germline, CDR1 is MDHEN and CDR2 SYDVKM. The CDR3 covers 15 residues. CDR3 region: CASSLWTGLNQPQHF. The DNA for the CDR3 is TGTGCCAGCAGTTTATGGACAGGGCTCAATCAGCCCCAGCATTTT.

This clonotype was counted a few times. The chain is built from TRBV5-1 and TRBJ2-7; TRBD1 might be the D (6 bases). The CDR3 loop spans 15 amino acids. Looked up from germline, CDR1 is SGHRS and CDR2 is YFSETQ. V lost 4 bases and J lost 0, with 14 bases in between. The CDR3 here is CASSVTGHSSYEQYF. Written as DNA, the CDR3 is TGCGCCAGCAGCGTGACAGGTCACAGCTCCTACGAGCAGTACTTC.

This chain joins TRBV18 and TRBJ2-7; TRBD1 agrees at 9 bases. Germline CDR1 reads KGHSH; CDR2 reads LQKENI. The CDR3 consists of 15 residues. After removal of 4 bases from V and 5 bases from J, the junction contained 9 bases not matched to a gene. The CDR3 DNA follows: TGTGCCAGCTCACAATCGGGACAGGGTACCCACGAGCAGTACTTC. Its protein is CASSQSGQGTHEQYF.

This clonotype was detected a few times. The rearrangement uses TRBV5-1 and TRBJ2-7; D possibly corresponds to TRBD1 (6 bases). Germline V gene data show CDR1 as SGHRS and CDR2 as YFSETQ. V dropped 4 bases and J dropped 2 bases, with 16 bases sitting between them. This CDR3 has 15 amino acids. The CDR3 loop is CASSPGTLPTYEQYF. In DNA form, the CDR3 reads TGCGCCAGCAGCCCCGGGACATTGCCGACCTACGAGCAGTACTTC.

The chain carries TRBV3-1 and TRBJ2-1; D is undetermined. The CDR3 extends over 17 amino acids. The V end lost 0 bases, the J end lost 5 bases, and 17 bases lay between the germline ends. CDR1 and CDR2 from the germline V gene are LGHDT and YNNKEL (reference sequence). The CDR3 loop is CASSQDGWTDIDNEQFF. Written as DNA, the CDR3 is TGTGCCAGCAGCCAAGATGGCTGGACGGATATAGACAATGAGCAGTTCTTC.

The gene calls are TRBV20-1 and TRBJ2-3; 14 bases align to TRBD2. This CDR3 is built from 16 residues. V lost 6 bases and J lost 5; bases outside the gene matches: 10. CDR1 and CDR2 from the germline V gene are DFQATT and SNEGSKA (reference sequence). The CDR3 loop is CSALTGTSGRGDTQYF. The DNA for the CDR3 is TGCAGTGCCCTCACCGGGACTAGCGGGAGAGGAGATACGCAGTATTTT.

The sample holds one count of this clonotype. This chain uses TRBV29-1 with TRBJ2-3; D tentatively fits TRBD1 or TRBD2 (7 bases each). The CDR3 runs 13 residues. Germline V lookup: CDR1 SQVTM, CDR2 ANQGSEA. V lost 7 bases to trimming and J lost 8 bases, with 19 bases between them. DNA of the CDR3: TGCAGCGGGGGTACAGGGGAGGGTGGTACGCAGTATTTT. Its protein is CSGGTGEGGTQYF.

This sequence joins TRBV20-1 and TRBJ2-4; TRBD1 is a possible D gene (6 bases). Looked up from germline, CDR1 is DFQATT and CDR2 is SNEGSKA (reference sequence). V lost 0 bases and J 13 bases, leaving 19 bases between the germline ends. There are 14 residues in the CDR3. CDR3: CSARDRKGGREQYF. The CDR3 region has the DNA TGCAGTGCTAGAGATCGGAAAGGGGGTAGAGAGCAGTACTTC.

This clonotype was observed a handful of times. The rearrangement joins TRBV28 to TRBJ2-7; TRBD2 agrees at 9 bases. V shed 5 bases, J shed 4 bases, and the junction held 15 bases outside the gene matches. Germline CDR1 MDHEN, CDR2 SYDVKM. CDR3 length: 17 residues. CDR3 amino acids: CASSPQGRSGRKYEQYF. CDR3 sequence (DNA): TGTGCCAGCAGTCCCCAGGGACGTAGCGGGAGAAAGTACGAGCAGTACTTC.